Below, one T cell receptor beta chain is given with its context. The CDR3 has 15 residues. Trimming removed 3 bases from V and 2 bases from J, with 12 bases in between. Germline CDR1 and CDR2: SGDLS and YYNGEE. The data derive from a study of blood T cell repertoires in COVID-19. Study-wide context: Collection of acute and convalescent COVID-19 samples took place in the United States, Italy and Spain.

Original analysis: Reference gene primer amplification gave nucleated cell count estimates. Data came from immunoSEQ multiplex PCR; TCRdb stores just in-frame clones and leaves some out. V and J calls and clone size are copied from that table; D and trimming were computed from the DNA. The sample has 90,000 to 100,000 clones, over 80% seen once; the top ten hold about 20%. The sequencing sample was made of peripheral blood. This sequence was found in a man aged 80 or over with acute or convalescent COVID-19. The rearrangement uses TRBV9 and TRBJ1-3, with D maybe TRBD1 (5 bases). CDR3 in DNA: TGTGCCAGCAGCGAGAGGATAGGGGCTGGAAACACCATATATTTT. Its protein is CASSERIGAGNTIYF.